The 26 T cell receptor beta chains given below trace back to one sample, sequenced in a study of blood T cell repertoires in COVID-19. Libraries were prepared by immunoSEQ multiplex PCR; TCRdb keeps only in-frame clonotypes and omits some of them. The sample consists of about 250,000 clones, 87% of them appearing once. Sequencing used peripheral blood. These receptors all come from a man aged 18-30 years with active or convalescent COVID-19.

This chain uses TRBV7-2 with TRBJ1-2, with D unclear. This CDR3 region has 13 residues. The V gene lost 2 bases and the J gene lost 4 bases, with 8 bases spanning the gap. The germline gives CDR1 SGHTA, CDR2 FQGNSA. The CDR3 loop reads CASSLRLSYGYTF. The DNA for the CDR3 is TGTGCCAGCAGCTTAAGACTAAGCTATGGCTACACCTTC.

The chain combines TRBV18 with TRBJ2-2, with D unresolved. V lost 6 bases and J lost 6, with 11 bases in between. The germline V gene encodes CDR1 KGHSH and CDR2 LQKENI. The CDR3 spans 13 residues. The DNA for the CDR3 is TGTGCCAGCTCTGATTCCCGGGCCGGGGAGCTGTTTTTT. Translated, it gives CASSDSRAGELFF. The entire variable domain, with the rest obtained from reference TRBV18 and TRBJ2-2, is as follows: NAGVMQNPRHLVRRRGQEARLRCSPMKGHSHVYWYRQLPEEGLKFMVYLQKENIIDESGMPKERFSAEFPKEGPSILRIQQVVRGDSAAYFCASSDSRAGELFFGEGSRLTVL.

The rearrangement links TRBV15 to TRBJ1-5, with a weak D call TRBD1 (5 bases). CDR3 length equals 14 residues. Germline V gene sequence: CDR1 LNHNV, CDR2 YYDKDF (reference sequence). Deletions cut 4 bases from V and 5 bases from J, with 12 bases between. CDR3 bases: TGTGCCACCAGCACGGGAGGGACCGATCAGCCCCAGCATTTT. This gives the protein CATSTGGTDQPQHF.

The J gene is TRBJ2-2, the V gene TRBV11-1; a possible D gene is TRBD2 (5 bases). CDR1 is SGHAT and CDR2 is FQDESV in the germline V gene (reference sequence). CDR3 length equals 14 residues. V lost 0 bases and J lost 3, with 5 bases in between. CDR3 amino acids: CASSLADYTGELFF. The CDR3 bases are TGTGCCAGCAGCTTAGCGGACTACACCGGGGAGCTGTTTTTT.

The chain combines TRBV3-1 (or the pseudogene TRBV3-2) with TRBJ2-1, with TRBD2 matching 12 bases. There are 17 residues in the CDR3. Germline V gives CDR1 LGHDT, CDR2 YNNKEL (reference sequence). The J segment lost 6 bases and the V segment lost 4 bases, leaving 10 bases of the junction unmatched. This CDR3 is CASSRLRTSGVSNEQFF. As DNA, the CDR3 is TGTGCCAGCAGCCGACTACGGACTAGCGGGGTAAGCAATGAGCAGTTCTTC.

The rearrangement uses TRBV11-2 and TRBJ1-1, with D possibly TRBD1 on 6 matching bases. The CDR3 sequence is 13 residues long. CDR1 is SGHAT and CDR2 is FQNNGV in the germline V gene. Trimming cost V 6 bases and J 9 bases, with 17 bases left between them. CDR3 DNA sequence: TGTGCCAGCAGTGAGGGGCAGGGGCTCCAAGCTTTCTTT. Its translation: CASSEGQGLQAFF.

In DNA, the CDR3 is TGTGCCAGCTCGCTCCTTGGGGGGGACCTTGCCACTGAAGCTTTCTTT. As protein: CASSLLGGDLATEAFF. The gene calls are TRBV9 and TRBJ1-1; D perhaps matches TRBD1 (5 bases). The germline CDR1 and CDR2 sequences are SGDLS and YYNGEE. Between the trimmed V and J ends, which lost 7 bases and 4 bases, there was a span of 23 bases. This CDR3 has 16 residues.

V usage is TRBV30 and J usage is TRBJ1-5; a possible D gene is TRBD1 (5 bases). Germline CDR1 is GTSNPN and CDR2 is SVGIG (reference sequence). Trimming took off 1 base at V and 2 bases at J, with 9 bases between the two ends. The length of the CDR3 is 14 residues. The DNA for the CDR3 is TGTGCCTGGAGTGCCGGAGGGGGCAATCAGCCCCAGCATTTT. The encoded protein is CAWSAGGGNQPQHF.

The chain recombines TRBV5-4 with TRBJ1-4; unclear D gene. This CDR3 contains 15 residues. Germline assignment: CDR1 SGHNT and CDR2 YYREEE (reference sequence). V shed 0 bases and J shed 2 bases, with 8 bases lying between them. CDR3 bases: TGTGCCAGCAGCTTGGGCGGCACCACTAATGAAAAACTGTTTTTT. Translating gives CASSLGGTTNEKLFF.

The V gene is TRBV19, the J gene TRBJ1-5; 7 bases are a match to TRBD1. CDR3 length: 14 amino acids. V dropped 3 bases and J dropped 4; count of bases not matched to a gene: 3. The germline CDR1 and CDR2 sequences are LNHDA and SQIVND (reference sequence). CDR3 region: CASSMSRGNQPQHF. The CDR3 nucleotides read TGTGCCAGTAGTATGAGCAGGGGGAATCAGCCCCAGCATTTT.

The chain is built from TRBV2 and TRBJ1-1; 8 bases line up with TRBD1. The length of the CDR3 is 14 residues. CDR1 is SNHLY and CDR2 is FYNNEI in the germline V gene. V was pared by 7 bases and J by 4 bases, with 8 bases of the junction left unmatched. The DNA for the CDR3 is TGTGCCAGCAACGGACAGGGCGTGGGCACTGAAGCTTTCTTT. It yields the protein CASNGQGVGTEAFF.

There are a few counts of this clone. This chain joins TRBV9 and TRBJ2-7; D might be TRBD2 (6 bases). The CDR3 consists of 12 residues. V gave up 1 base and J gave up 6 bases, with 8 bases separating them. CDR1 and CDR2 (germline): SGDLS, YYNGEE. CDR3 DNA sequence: TGTGCCAGCAGCGTATTCGGGGGCGAGCAGTACTTC. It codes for CASSVFGGEQYF.

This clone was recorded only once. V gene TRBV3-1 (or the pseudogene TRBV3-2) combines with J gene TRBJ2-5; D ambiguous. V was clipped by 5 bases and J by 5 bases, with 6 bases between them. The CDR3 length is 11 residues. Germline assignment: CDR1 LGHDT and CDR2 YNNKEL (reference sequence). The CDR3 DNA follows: TGTGCCAGCAGCATAGAGGAGACCCAGTACTTC. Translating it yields CASSIEETQYF.

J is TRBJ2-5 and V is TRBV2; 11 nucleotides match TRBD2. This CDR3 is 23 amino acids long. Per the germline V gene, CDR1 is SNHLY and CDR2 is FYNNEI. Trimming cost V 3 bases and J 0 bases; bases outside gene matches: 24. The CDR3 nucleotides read TGTGCCAGCAGTGAGGCTAGCCACCCACGGCTAGCGGGAGGACCAAAGTACCAAGAGACCCAGTACTTC. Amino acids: CASSEASHPRLAGGPKYQETQYF.

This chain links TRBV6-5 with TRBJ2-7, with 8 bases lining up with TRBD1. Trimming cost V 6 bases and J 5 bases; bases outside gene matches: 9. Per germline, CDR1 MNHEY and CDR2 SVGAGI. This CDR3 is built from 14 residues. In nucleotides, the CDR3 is TGTGCCAGCAGAGATACGGGACAGGTCCACGAGCAGTACTTC. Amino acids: CASRDTGQVHEQYF.

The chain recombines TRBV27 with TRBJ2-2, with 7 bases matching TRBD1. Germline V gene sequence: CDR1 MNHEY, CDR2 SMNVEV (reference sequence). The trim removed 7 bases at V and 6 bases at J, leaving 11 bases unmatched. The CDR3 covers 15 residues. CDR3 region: CASTYALGGSGELFF. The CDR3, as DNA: TGTGCCAGCACCTACGCATTAGGGGGCTCCGGGGAGCTGTTTTTT.

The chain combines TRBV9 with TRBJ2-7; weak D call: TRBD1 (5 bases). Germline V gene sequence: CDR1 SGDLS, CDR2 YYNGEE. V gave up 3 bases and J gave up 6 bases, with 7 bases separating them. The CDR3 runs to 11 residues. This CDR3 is CASSAGPEQYF. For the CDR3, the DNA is TGTGCCAGCAGCGCAGGGCCCGAGCAGTACTTC.

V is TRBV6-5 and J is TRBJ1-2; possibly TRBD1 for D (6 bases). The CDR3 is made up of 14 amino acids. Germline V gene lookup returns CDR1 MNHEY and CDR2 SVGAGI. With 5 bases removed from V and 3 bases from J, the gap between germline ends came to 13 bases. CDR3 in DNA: TGTGCCAGCAGTCTCGGGGGGGCTTACTATGGCTACACCTTC. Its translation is CASSLGGAYYGYTF.

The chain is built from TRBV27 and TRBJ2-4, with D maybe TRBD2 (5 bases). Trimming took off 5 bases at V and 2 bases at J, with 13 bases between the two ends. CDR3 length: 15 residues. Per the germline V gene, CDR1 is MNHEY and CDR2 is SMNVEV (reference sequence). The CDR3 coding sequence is TGTGCCAGCAGTACATTAGACGGGACCAAAAACATTCAGTACTTC. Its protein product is CASSTLDGTKNIQYF.

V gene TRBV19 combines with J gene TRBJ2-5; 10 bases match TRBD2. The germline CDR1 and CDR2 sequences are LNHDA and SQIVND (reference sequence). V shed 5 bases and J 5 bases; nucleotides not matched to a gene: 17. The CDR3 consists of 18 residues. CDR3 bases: TGTGCCAGTAGTGGAAGAACGCTAGCGGGAGCGGTGAGGGAGACCCAGTACTTC. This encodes CASSGRTLAGAVRETQYF.

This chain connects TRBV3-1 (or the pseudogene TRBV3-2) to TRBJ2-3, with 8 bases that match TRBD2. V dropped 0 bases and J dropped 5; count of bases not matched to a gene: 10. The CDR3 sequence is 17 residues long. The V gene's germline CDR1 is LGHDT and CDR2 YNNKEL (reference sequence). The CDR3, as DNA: TGTGCCAGCAGCCAAGATCTCGTCAGCGGGAGAAGAGATACGCAGTATTTT. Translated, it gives CASSQDLVSGRRDTQYF.

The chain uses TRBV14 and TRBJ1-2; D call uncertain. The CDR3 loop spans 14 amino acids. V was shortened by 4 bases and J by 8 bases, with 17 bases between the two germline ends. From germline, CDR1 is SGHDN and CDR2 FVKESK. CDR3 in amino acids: CASSPRQRAWGYTF. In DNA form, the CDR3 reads TGTGCCAGCAGCCCGAGGCAGAGGGCGTGGGGCTACACCTTC.

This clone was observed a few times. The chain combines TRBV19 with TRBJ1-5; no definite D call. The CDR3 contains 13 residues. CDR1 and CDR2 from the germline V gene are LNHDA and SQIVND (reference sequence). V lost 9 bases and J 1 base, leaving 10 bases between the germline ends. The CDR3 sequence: CASSTQSNQPQHF. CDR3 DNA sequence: TGTGCCAGCTCGACACAGAGCAATCAGCCCCAGCATTTT.

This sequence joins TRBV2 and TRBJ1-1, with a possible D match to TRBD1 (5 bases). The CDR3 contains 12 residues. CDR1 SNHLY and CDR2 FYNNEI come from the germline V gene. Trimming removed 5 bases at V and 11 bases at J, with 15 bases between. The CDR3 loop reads CASSQAQGRAFF. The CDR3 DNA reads TGTGCCAGCAGTCAGGCGCAGGGTAGGGCTTTCTTT.

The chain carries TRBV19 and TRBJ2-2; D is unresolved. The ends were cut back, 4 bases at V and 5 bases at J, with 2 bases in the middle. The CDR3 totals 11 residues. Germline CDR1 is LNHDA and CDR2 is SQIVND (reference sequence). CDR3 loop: CASSTTGELFF. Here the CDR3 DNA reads TGTGCCAGTAGTACTACCGGGGAGCTGTTTTTT.

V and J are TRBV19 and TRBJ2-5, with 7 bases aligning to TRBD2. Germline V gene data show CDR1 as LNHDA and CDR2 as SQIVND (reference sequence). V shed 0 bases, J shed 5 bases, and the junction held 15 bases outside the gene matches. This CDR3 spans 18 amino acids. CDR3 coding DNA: TGTGCCAGTAGTATAGATCTGACGACGACTAGCTGGGGGGAGACCCAGTACTTC. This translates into CASSIDLTTTSWGETQYF.